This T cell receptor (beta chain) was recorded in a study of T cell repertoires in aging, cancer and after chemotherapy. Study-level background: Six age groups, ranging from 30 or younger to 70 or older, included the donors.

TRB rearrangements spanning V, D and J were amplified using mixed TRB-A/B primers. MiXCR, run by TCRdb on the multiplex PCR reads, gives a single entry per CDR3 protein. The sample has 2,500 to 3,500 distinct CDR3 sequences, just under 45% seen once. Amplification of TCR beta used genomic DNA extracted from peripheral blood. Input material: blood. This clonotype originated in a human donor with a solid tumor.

CDR3 sequence: CASSLSGGGTDTQYF. The CDR3, as DNA: TGTGCCAGCAGCCTGAGCGGGGGGGGCACAGATACGCAGTATTTT. This chain uses TRBV11-3 with TRBJ2-3, with 10 bases matching TRBD2. The CDR3 extends over 15 amino acids. Unmatched junction bases numbered 3, after V lost 5 bases and J lost 1 base. The V gene's germline CDR1 is SGHNT and CDR2 YENEEA.